This T cell receptor (beta chain) is drawn from a study of cytomegalovirus exposure and HLA in healthy donors. Assay used: immunoSEQ multiplex PCR; TCRdb lists only in-frame clones, some missing. This sample has 95,000 to 150,000 clones, with roughly 89% found just once. This TCR came from a woman aged 18-30 years in good health and CMV-seronegative. The sequencing sample was made of PBMCs.

DNA for the CDR3: TGTGCCAGCAGCTTAGAGGTTAGCGGAAAATACAATGAGCAGTTCTTC. This codes for CASSLEVSGKYNEQFF. The gene calls are TRBV7-6 and TRBJ2-1, with D possibly being TRBD2 (6 bases). V lost 1 base and J 4 bases, leaving 14 bases between the germline ends. Germline CDR1 and CDR2: SGHVS and FNYEAQ. The CDR3 loop spans 16 amino acids.